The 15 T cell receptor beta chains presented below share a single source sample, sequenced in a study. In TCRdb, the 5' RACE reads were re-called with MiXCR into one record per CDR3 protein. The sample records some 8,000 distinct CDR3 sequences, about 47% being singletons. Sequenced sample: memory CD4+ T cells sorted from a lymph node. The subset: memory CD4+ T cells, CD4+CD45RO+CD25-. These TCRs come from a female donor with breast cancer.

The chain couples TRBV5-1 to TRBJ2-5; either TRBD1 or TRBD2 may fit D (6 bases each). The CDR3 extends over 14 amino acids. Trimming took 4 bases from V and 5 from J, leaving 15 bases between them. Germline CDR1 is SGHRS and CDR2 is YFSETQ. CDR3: CASSTGGPRETQYF. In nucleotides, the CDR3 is TGCGCCAGCAGCACCGGGGGCCCACGGGAGACCCAGTACTTC. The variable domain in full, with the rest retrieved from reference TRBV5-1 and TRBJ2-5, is KAGVTQTPRYLIKTRGQQVTLSCSPISGHRSVSWYQQTPGQGLQFLFEYFSETQRNKGNFPGRFSGRQFSNSRSEMNVSTLELGDSALYLCASSTGGPRETQYFGPGTRLLVL.

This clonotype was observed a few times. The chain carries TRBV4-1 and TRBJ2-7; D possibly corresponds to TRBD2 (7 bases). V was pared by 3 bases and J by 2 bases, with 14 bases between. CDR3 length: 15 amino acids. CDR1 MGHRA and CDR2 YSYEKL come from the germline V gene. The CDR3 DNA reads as TGCGCCAGCAGCCAGGATAAGCGGGACACCTACGAGCAGTACTTC. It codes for CASSQDKRDTYEQYF.

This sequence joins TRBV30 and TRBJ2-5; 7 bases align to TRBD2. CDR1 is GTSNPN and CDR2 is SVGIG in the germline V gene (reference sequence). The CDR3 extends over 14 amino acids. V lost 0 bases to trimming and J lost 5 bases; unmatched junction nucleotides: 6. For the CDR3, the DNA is TGTGCCTGGAGTGTCGGGAGCGGGATCGAGACCCAGTACTTC. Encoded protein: CAWSVGSGIETQYF.

In nucleotides, the CDR3 is TGTGCCAGCAGCCCGTGGGACGGCCTTCGGGATACGCAGTATTTT. Its translation is CASSPWDGLRDTQYF. The chain couples TRBV7-8 to TRBJ2-3; possibly TRBD1 or TRBD2 for D (5 bases each). Trimming stripped 5 bases from V and 6 bases from J, with 18 bases between. Germline lookup yields CDR1 SGHVS and CDR2 FQNEAQ. The CDR3 length is 15 residues.

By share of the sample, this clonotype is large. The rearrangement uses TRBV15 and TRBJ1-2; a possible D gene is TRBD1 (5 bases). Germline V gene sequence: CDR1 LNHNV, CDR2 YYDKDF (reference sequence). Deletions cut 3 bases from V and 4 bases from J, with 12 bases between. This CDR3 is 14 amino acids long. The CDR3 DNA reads TGTGCCACCAGCAGTTACGGGGGGTCCTATGGCTACACCTTC. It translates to CATSSYGGSYGYTF.

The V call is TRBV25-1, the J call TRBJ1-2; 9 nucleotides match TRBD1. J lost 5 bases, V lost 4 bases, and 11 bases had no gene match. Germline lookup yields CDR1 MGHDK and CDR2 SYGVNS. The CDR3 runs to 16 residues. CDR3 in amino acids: CASSALGQGRPYGYTF. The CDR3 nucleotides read TGTGCCAGCAGTGCCCTCGGACAGGGGAGACCTTATGGCTACACCTTC.

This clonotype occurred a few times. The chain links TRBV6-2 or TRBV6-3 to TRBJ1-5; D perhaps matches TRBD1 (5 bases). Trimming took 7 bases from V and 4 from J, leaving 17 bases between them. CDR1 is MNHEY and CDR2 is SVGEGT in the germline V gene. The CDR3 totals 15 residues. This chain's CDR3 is CASTPRGGMNQPQHF. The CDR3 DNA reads TGTGCCAGCACCCCTCGGGGGGGTATGAATCAGCCCCAGCATTTT.

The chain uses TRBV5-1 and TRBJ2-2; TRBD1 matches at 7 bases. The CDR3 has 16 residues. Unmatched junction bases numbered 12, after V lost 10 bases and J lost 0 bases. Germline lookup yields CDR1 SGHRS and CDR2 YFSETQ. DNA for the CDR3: TGCGCCGGCAAGCTCTCCGGGACAGCGAACACCGGGGAGCTGTTTTTT. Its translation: CAGKLSGTANTGELFF.

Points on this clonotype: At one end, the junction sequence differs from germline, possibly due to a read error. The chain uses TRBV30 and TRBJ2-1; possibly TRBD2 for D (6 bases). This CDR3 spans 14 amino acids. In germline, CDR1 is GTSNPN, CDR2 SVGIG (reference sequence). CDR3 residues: CAWSVLSSWGERFF. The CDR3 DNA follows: TGTGCCTGGAGTGTACTTTCTAGCTGGGGGGAGCGGTTCTTC.

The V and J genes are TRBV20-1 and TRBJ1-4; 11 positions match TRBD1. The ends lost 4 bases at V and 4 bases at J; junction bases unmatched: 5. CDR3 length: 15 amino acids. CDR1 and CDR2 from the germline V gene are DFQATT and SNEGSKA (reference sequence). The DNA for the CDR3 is TGCAGTGCTAAAGGGACAGGGGGACTTAATGAAAAACTGTTTTTT. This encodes CSAKGTGGLNEKLFF.

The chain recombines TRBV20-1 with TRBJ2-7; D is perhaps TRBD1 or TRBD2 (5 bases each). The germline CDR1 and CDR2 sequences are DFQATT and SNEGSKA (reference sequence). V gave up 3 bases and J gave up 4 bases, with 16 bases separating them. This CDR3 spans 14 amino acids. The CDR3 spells CSARPTGRIYEQYF. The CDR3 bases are TGCAGTGCTAGGCCGACGGGGCGAATTTACGAGCAGTACTTC.

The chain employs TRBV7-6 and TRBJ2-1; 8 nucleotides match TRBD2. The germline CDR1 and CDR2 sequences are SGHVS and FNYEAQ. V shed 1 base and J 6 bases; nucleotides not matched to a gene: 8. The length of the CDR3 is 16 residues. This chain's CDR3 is CASSLESGRSGNEQFF. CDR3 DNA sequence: TGTGCCAGCAGCTTAGAGAGCGGGAGATCTGGCAATGAGCAGTTCTTC.

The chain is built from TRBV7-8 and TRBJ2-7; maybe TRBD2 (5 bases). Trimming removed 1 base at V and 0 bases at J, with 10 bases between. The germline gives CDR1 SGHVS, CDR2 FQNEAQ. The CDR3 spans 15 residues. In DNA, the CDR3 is TGTGCCAGCAGCTTAGTGGCGGGCGACTCCTACGAGCAGTACTTC. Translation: CASSLVAGDSYEQYF.

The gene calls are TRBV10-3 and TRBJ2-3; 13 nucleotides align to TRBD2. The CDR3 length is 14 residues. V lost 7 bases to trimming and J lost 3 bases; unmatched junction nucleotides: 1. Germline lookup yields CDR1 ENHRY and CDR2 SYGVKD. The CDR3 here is CAIKTSGGTDTQYF. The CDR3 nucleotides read TGTGCCATCAAGACTAGCGGGGGGACAGATACGCAGTATTTT.

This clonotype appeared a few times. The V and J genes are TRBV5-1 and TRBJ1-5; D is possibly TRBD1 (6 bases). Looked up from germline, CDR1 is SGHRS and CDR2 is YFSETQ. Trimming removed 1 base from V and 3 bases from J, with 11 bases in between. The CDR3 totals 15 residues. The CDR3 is CASSLRPGVNQPQHF. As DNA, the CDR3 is TGCGCCAGCAGCTTGAGGCCAGGGGTCAATCAGCCCCAGCATTTT.